This T cell receptor (beta chain) came from a study of cytomegalovirus exposure and HLA in healthy donors (dated by TCRdb to 2015 to 2018). With regard to the full study: The 666 repertoires of the first cohort and the 95 to 150 validation repertoires were produced on the same platform, according to a later analysis. The study was designed to test whether signatures of past pathogen exposure could be identified by cataloging public T cell receptors. In addition to the first cohort of about 650 subjects, a separate validation cohort of 130 or so different subjects was used. The study combined high-throughput TCR immunosequencing, statistical association of individual TCRs with disease status, and machine learning to predict cytomegalovirus infection status.

CDR1 and CDR2, per the germline V gene, are SGHTS and YDEGEE. From the cysteine through the phenylalanine, the CDR3 covers 17 amino acids. The kept DNA is CDR3 alone, 51 bases in frame from the first base. After removal of 0 bases from V and 5 bases from J, the junction retains 9 bases not matched to a gene. Preparation of the library involved the immunoSEQ multiplex PCR assay. The original pipeline was this. A statistical classification framework was built to diagnose cytomegalovirus status from the catalog of TCR beta chain sequences. TCRdb took this table from immuneACCESS and kept in-frame rearrangements with V and J called. Such tables lack part of the clones; where checked against another copy, unresolved V genes explain under half of the gap, and the rest is unexplained. V and J calls and clone size are as listed in that table; D and trimming were resolved from the DNA. Across this sample there are approximately 46,000 clones, with 93% seen only once. The leading ten clones occupy 2.1% of the sample.

The donors belonged to the validation cohort of 90 to 150 subjects, which was separate from the roughly 670-subject first cohort. As to this clone: It has no known antigen specificity. One base away there is no much larger clone; base qualities are not given.

Study-wide conclusions, independent of this receptor: The classifier was reported to diagnose cytomegalovirus status with high specificity and sensitivity in both the original and validation cohorts. While some public TCRs were present in many individuals, most TCR sequences turned up only very rarely across donors. A total of roughly 160 TCR beta chains were listed by the study as associated with cytomegalovirus. In a later analysis, TCRs clustered in the first cohort were found to also tend to co-occur in the approximately 120 validation repertoires, with about 93% of cluster scores above 0. According to the authors, the approach could potentially be generalized to other disease states and immunological phenotypes. A later analysis had no HLA typing for the validation cohort, so co-occurrence there was scored across all 110 or so repertoires. In vitro tests confirmed that a few of the cytomegalovirus-associated TCR beta chains recognize cytomegalovirus antigens.

This chain is built from TRBV5-8 and TRBJ2-3; 10 central bases correspond to TRBD1. This TCR derives from a woman under 30 in good health and CMV-seronegative. Sequencing used PBMCs. The DNA sequence is as follows: TGTGCCAGCAGCTTGGCCGGGGGGACAGGGGTAGGAGATACGCAGTATTTT. Translated, it gives CASSLAGGTGVGDTQYF.